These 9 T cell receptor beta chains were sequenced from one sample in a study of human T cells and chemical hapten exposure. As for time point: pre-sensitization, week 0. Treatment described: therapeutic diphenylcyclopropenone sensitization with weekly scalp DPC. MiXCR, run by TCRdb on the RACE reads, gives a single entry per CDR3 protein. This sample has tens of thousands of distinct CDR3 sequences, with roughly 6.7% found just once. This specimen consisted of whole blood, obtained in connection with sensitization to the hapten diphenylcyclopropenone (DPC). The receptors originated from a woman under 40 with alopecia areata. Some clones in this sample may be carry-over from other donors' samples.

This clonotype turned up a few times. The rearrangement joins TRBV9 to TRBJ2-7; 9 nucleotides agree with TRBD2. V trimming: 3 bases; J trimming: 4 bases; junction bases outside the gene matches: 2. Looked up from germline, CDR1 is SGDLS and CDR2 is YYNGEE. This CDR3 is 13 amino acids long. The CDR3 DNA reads TGTGCCAGCAGCGAGGCGGGGGGGTACGAGCAGTACTTC. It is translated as CASSEAGGYEQYF.

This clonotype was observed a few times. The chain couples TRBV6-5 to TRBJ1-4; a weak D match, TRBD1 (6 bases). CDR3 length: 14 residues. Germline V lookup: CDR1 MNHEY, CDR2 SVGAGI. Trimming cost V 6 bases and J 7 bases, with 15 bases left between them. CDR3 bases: TGTGCCAGCAGAACCAGGGGATTTTCTGAAAAACTGTTTTTT. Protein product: CASRTRGFSEKLFF.

In DNA, the CDR3 is TGTGCCTGGAGTGCAGGGGACAGGAATAACTATGGCTACACCTTC. Translating it yields CAWSAGDRNNYGYTF. V gene TRBV30 combines with J gene TRBJ1-2; 8 bases align to TRBD1. The CDR3 covers 15 residues. V was pared by 1 base and J by 1 base, with 5 bases of the junction left unmatched. Germline V gene data show CDR1 as GTSNPN and CDR2 as SVGIG (reference sequence).

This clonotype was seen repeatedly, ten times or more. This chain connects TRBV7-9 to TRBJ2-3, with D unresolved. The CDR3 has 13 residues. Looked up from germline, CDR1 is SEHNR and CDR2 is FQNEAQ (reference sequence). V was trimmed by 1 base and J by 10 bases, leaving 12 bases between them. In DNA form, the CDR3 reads TGTGCCAGCAGCTTAGGGAGTACCAATGCGCAGTATTTT. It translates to CASSLGSTNAQYF.

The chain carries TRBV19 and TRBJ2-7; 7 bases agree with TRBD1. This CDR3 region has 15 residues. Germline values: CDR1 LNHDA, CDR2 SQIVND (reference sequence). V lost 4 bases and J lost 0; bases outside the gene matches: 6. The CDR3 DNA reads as TGTGCCAGTAGTAGGGGGACAGCGAGCTCCTACGAGCAGTACTTC. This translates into CASSRGTASSYEQYF.

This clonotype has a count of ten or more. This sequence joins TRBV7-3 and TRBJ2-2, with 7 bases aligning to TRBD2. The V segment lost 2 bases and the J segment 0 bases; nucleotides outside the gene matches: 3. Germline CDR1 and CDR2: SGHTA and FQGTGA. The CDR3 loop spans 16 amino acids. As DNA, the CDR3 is TGTGCCAGCAGCTTATGGGGGGGGACGAACACCGGGGAGCTGTTTTTT. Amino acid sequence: CASSLWGGTNTGELFF. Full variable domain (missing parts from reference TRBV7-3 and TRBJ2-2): GAGVSQTPSNKVTEKGKYVELRCDPISGHTALYWYRQSLGQGPEFLIYFQGTGAADDSGLPNDRFFAVRPEGSVSTLKIQRTERGDSAVYLCASSLWGGTNTGELFFGEGSRLTVL.

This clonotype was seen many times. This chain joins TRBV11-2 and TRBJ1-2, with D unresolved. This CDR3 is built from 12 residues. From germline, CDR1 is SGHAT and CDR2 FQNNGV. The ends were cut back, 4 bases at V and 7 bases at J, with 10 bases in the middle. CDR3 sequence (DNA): TGTGCCAGCAGCTCGGAGACCCTTGGCTACACCTTC. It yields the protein CASSSETLGYTF.

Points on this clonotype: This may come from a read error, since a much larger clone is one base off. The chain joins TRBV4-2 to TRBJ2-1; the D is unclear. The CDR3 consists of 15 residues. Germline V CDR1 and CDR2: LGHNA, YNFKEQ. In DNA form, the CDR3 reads TGTGTCAGCAGCCACTCGGATGGGCCTAGTAATGAGCAGTTCTTC. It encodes CVSSHSDGPSNEQFF.

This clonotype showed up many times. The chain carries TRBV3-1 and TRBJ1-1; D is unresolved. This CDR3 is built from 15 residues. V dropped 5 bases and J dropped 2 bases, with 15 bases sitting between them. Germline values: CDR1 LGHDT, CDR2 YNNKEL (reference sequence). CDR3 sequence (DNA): TGTGCCAGCAGCACACCCCGAACAGCTAACACTGAAGCTTTCTTT. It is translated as CASSTPRTANTEAFF.